The T cell receptor beta chain described here comes from a study of blood T cell repertoires in COVID-19. Profiled with immunoSEQ multiplex PCR; TCRdb holds only in-frame clones, not every one. Counted here are approximately 190,000 clones, around nine tenths occurring once; the ten biggest clones make up about 0.54%. The CDR3 is 13 amino acids. J was trimmed by 7 bases and V by 4 bases; bases with no gene match: 4. CDR1 is SGHDT, CDR2 YYEEEE, per germline. This sequence originates from a man aged 50-60 years with acute or convalescent COVID-19. The gene calls are TRBV5-6 and TRBJ2-2; 7 bases agree with TRBD2. Sequenced input: peripheral blood. Here the CDR3 reads CASSGVAGGELFF. For the CDR3, the DNA is TGTGCCAGCAGCGGTGTAGCGGGCGGGGAGCTGTTTTTT.